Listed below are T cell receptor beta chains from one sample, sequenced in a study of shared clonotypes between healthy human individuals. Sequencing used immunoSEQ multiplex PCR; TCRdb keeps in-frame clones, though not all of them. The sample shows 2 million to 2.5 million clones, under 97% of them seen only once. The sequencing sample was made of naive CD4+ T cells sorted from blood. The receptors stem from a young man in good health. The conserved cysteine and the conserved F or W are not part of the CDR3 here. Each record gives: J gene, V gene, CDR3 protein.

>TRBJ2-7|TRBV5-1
ASSSLKGYEQY
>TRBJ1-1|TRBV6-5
ASSYFGGGTEAF
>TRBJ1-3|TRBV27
ASSPSHSGNTIY
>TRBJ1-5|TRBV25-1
ASSELGDQPQH
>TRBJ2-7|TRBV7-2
ASSKAGSGTYYEQY
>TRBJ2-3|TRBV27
ASSLGSGRLADTQY
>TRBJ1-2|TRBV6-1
ASSTGTDANYGYT
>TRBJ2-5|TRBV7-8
ASSLAYLLISQETQY
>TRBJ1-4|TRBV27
ASKRDRGFVGEKLF
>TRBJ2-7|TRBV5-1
ASSYEGLSYEQY
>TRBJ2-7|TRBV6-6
ASSYHPGQIYEQY
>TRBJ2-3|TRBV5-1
ASSLAGGGTDTQY
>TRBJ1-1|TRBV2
ASTPETGAAEAF
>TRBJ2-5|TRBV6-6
ASSFFSGGVQETQY
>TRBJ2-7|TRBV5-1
ASSLQTGAYEQY
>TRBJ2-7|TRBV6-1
ASFTQGRAYEQY
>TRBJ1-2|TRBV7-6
ASSPPTRLAYGYT
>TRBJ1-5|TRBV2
ASSQGAGNQPQH
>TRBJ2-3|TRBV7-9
ASSLRTFSTDTQY
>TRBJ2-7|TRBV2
ASNPQTTYEQY
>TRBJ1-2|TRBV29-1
SVEGSQGEDGYT
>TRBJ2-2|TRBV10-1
ASTPGPNTGELF
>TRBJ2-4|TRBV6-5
ASLDRGRTIQY
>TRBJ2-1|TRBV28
AMKKTGIYNEQF
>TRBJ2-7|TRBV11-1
ASSASITGGEQY
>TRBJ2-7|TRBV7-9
ASSPRLGTYFSYEQY
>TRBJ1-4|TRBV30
AWSQGGSNEKLF
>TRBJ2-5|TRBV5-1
ASSLDLSETQY
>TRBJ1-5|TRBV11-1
ASSFRLLGQGIGQPQH
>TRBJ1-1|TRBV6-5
ASSYSQGGRNTEAF
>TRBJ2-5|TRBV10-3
AIRAGTSGGPGETQY
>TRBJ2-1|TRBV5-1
ASQGGIRDRVGGRGNEQF
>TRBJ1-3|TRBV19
ASRPDELSGNTIY
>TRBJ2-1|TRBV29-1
SLRLNDLSREF
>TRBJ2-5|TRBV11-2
ASSFGLQETQY
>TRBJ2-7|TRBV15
ATSRAPPRVDPRYEQY
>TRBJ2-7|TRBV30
AGGSNSYEQY
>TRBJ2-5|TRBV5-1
ASSLGTGIYVETQY
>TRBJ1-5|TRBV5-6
ASSLAGFGNQPQH
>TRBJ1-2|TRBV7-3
ASSLIPGGTYGYT
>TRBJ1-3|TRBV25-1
ASSGTGYLGNTIY
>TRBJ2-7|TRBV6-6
ASSYGTVITYEQY
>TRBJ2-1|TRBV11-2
ASSHGTSGRSANEQF
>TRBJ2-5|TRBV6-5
ASSRAGTREETQY
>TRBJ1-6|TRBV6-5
ASSRTEGASPLH